These 13 T cell receptor beta chains originate from one sample sequenced in a study of cytomegalovirus exposure and HLA in healthy donors. Primers included in the PCR were 60 Vbeta and 13 Jbeta primers. This table comes from immunoSEQ multiplex PCR, and its TCRdb copy is limited to in-frame clones, with some not included. The table shows under 250,000 clones, with around 83% occurring only once. Sequencing was done on a sample of PBMCs. The receptors shown here come from a woman aged 40 to 49 in good health and CMV-seronegative.

Regarding this clone: Other DNA sequences in this specimen translate into the identical CDR3. The V call is TRBV7-3, the J call TRBJ2-1; the D gene is possibly TRBD1 (5 bases). Trimming took off 4 bases at V and 5 bases at J, with 15 bases between the two ends. The length of the CDR3 is 15 residues. In germline, CDR1 is SGHTA, CDR2 FQGTGA. CDR3 bases: TGTGCCAGCAGCTCCCTAGGGGAAGGGGACAATGAGCAGTTCTTC. It encodes CASSSLGEGDNEQFF.

The rearrangement uses TRBV6-1 and TRBJ1-3, with a tentative D call TRBD1 (6 bases). Trimming took off 5 bases at V and 0 bases at J, with 11 bases between the two ends. Germline V gene lookup returns CDR1 MNHNS and CDR2 SASEGT. The CDR3 has 15 residues. The CDR3 DNA reads as TGTGCCAGCAGTCCCCAGGGGAGCTCTGGAAACACCATATATTTT. Translating gives CASSPQGSSGNTIYF.

This clone was detected only once. V gene TRBV10-1 combines with J gene TRBJ2-3; 9 bases align to TRBD2. V trimming: 7 bases; J trimming: 6 bases; junction bases outside the gene matches: 11. CDR1 WNHNN and CDR2 SYGVQD come from the germline V gene (reference sequence). The CDR3 runs 15 residues. CDR3 in DNA: TGCGCCAGCAACCCGGGGCGCGGGAGGGAGGATACGCAGTATTTT. The encoded protein is CASNPGRGREDTQYF.

The chain combines TRBV6-1 with TRBJ2-1, with 8 bases lining up with TRBD2. Germline CDR1 and CDR2: MNHNS and SASEGT. The trim removed 7 bases at V and 9 bases at J, leaving 8 bases unmatched. CDR3 size: 13 residues. For the CDR3, the DNA is TGTGCCAGCAACAGCGGGAGCTGGGGTGAGCAGTTCTTC. Its protein product is CASNSGSWGEQFF.

This clone appeared a few times. CDR3 DNA: TGTGCCAGCAGTTTCGGGGATCGCCGCGGCTACACCTTC. It translates to CASSFGDRRGYTF. The V gene is TRBV27, the J gene TRBJ1-2, with D unresolved. V dropped 3 bases and J dropped 8 bases, with 13 bases sitting between them. Germline V gene data show CDR1 as MNHEY and CDR2 as SMNVEV (reference sequence). The CDR3 covers 13 residues.

The genes are TRBV28 and TRBJ1-3; tentative D call: TRBD1 (5 bases). Trimming shortened V by 6 bases and J by 0 bases, and 9 bases separated the two germline ends. Germline-derived CDR1 and CDR2 are MDHEN and SYDVKM. The CDR3 is made up of 14 amino acids. The CDR3 DNA sequence: TGTGCCAGCAGCGACAGACGCTCTGGAAACACCATATATTTT. Translated: CASSDRRSGNTIYF.

The chain carries TRBV19 and TRBJ2-7, with a tentative D call TRBD1 (5 bases). V lost 1 base, J lost 3 bases, and 13 bases lay in between. This CDR3 has 15 amino acids. Germline V lookup: CDR1 LNHDA, CDR2 SQIVND (reference sequence). The CDR3 coding sequence is TGTGCCAGTAGTATAGCGCAGGGCAGGGACTACGAGCAGTACTTC. It specifies CASSIAQGRDYEQYF.

V usage is TRBV7-3 and J usage is TRBJ2-2; D is possibly TRBD2 (6 bases). The germline gives CDR1 SGHTA, CDR2 FQGTGA. The CDR3 runs to 15 residues. The V gene lost 5 bases and the J gene lost 4 bases, with 14 bases spanning the gap. The CDR3 loop reads CASSLGRWGTGELFF. Written as DNA, the CDR3 is TGTGCCAGCAGCCTCGGGAGATGGGGCACCGGGGAGCTGTTTTTT.

The gene calls are TRBV27 and TRBJ2-7; TRBD1 agrees at 10 bases. Unmatched junction bases numbered 5, after V lost 8 bases and J lost 4 bases. This CDR3 contains 13 residues. In germline, CDR1 is MNHEY, CDR2 SMNVEV (reference sequence). CDR3 nucleotides: TGTGCCAGCGCGGGACAGGGGACATACGAGCAGTACTTC. Translation gives CASAGQGTYEQYF.

The chain links TRBV6-1 to TRBJ2-7; possibly TRBD1 for D (6 bases). The CDR3 contains 14 residues. Germline V gene lookup returns CDR1 MNHNS and CDR2 SASEGT. V was shortened by 6 bases and J by 3 bases, with 15 bases between the two germline ends. The CDR3 DNA follows: TGTGCCAGCAGAAGGAACCGGGACAACTACGAGCAGTACTTC. Translating gives CASRRNRDNYEQYF.

The V and J genes are TRBV15 and TRBJ2-1; no clear D gene. The CDR3 runs to 13 residues. Trimming shortened V by 1 base and J by 7 bases, and 8 bases separated the two germline ends. From germline, CDR1 is LNHNV and CDR2 YYDKDF (reference sequence). The CDR3 spells CATSRGPPNEQFF. The CDR3, as DNA: TGTGCCACCAGCAGAGGTCCTCCGAATGAGCAGTTCTTC.

The V and J genes are TRBV28 and TRBJ2-4; TRBD1 matches 7 bases. With 2 bases clipped from V and 8 bases from J, the junction kept 9 bases outside the gene matches. The CDR3 extends over 15 amino acids. Germline CDR1 MDHEN, CDR2 SYDVKM. CDR3 bases: TGTGCCAGCAGTTTACCCGGGACAGCCCAAGACATTCAGTACTTC. This translates into CASSLPGTAQDIQYF.

CDR3 loop: CASSESSGSTDTQYF. DNA for the CDR3: TGTGCCAGCAGCGAATCTAGCGGGAGTACAGATACGCAGTATTTT. The rearrangement uses TRBV9 and TRBJ2-3; 10 bases line up with TRBD2. CDR3 length: 15 amino acids. The V gene's germline CDR1 is SGDLS and CDR2 YYNGEE. V trimming: 3 bases; J trimming: 3 bases; junction bases outside the gene matches: 4.